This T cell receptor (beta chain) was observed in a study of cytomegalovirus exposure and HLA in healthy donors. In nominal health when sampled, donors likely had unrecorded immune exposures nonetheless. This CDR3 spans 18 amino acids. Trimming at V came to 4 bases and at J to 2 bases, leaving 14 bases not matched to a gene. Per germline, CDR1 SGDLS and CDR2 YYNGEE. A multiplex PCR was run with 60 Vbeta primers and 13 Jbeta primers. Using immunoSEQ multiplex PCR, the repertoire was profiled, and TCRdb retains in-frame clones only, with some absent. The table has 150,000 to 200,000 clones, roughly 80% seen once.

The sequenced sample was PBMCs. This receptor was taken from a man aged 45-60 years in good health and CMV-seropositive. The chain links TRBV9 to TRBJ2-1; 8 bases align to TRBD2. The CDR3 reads CASSPQRGAGAAYNEQFF. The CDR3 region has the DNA TGTGCCAGCAGCCCCCAGAGGGGAGCGGGGGCAGCCTACAATGAGCAGTTCTTC.